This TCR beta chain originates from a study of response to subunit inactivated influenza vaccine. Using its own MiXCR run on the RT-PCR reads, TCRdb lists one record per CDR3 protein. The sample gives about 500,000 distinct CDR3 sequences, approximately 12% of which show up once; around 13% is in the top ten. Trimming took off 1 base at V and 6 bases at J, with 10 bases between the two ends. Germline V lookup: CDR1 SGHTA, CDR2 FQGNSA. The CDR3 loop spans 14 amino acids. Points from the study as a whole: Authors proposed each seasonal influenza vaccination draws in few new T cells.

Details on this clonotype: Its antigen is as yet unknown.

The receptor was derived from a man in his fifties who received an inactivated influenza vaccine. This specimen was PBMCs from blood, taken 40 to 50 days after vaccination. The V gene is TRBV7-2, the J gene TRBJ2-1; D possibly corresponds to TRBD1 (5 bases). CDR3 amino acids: CASSLGRQSNEQFF. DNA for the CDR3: TGTGCCAGCAGCTTAGGTCGACAGAGCAATGAGCAGTTCTTC.